The 30 T cell receptor beta chains below come from one sample, sequenced in a study of response to subunit inactivated influenza vaccine. TCRdb itself ran the RT-PCR reads through MiXCR, one entry per CDR3 protein. The sample has fewer than 800,000 distinct CDR3 sequences, 15% to 17% seen once. Sequenced material: PBMCs from blood, taken 11 to 12 days after vaccination. The receptors derive from a man between 45 and 60 years old who received an inactivated influenza vaccine.

This clonotype showed up just a few times. J is TRBJ2-7 and V is TRBV20-1, with a possible D match to TRBD2 (5 bases). The CDR3 runs to 15 residues. V was cut by 3 bases and J by 0 bases, with 15 bases left in between. Germline-derived CDR1 and CDR2 are DFQATT and SNEGSKA (reference sequence). The CDR3 DNA reads TGCAGTGCTAGTGTTAGCGAAATGGGCTCCTACGAGCAGTACTTC. Its protein is CSASVSEMGSYEQYF.

The CDR3, as DNA: TGTGCCAGCAGCCAAGACCTCCAGGACGGCCGGAACACCGGGGAGCTGTTTTTT. Its translation: CASSQDLQDGRNTGELFF. This chain links TRBV4-2 with TRBJ2-2, with no clear D. The germline CDR1 and CDR2 sequences are LGHNA and YNFKEQ. The CDR3 is 18 amino acids. V was clipped by 0 bases and J by 1 base, with 15 bases between them.

The rearrangement joins TRBV20-1 to TRBJ1-5; no definite D call. Germline CDR1 DFQATT, CDR2 SNEGSKA (reference sequence). Trimming stripped 6 bases from V and 0 bases from J, with 9 bases between. This CDR3 comprises 13 residues. This chain's CDR3 is CSASPNSNQPQHF. In nucleotides, the CDR3 is TGCAGTGCCAGTCCTAATAGCAATCAGCCCCAGCATTTT.

The J gene is TRBJ2-7, the V gene TRBV4-1; D uncertain. The length of the CDR3 is 14 residues. Germline CDR1 MGHRA, CDR2 YSYEKL. Trimming removed 1 base from V and 0 bases from J, with 7 bases in between. This chain's CDR3 is CASSQAESSYEQYF. The CDR3 bases are TGCGCCAGCAGCCAAGCCGAGAGCTCCTACGAGCAGTACTTC.

This clonotype has more than one count but fewer than ten. The chain uses TRBV5-1 and TRBJ2-7; perhaps TRBD1 as D (5 bases). This CDR3 contains 12 residues. Trimming took off 7 bases at V and 5 bases at J, with 13 bases between the two ends. Germline CDR1 is SGHRS and CDR2 is YFSETQ. The CDR3 DNA reads as TGCGCCAGCGGCCCAACAGGCGACGAGCAGTACTTC. Translated, it gives CASGPTGDEQYF.

This clonotype has only one observation. The chain uses TRBV20-1 and TRBJ2-7; D is perhaps TRBD1 or TRBD2 (6 bases each). The V gene lost 6 bases and the J gene lost 2 bases, with 17 bases spanning the gap. The CDR3 has 14 amino acids. Per germline, CDR1 DFQATT and CDR2 SNEGSKA (reference sequence). DNA of the CDR3: TGCAGTGCCCCGAAGGGGGGAGCGACCTACGAGCAGTACTTC. Its translation is CSAPKGGATYEQYF.

The CDR3 region has the DNA TGCGCCAGCAGCCAAGGACAGATAGGAGAGACCCAGTACTTC. Translated, it gives CASSQGQIGETQYF. V and J are TRBV5-1 and TRBJ2-5; possible D gene TRBD1, 6 bases. Trimming removed 4 bases from V and 4 bases from J, with 14 bases in between. The CDR3 runs to 14 residues. CDR1 is SGHRS, CDR2 YFSETQ, per germline.

This clonotype was found a few times. J is TRBJ2-1 and V is TRBV5-6, with D unresolved. The CDR3 loop spans 13 amino acids. Germline V gene sequence: CDR1 SGHDT, CDR2 YYEEEE. Trimming took off 4 bases at V and 4 bases at J, with 9 bases between the two ends. CDR3 sequence reads: CASSGVVYNEQFF. The CDR3 nucleotides are TGTGCCAGCAGCGGAGTAGTATACAATGAGCAGTTCTTC.

Concerning this clonotype itself: A read error may produce the germline difference seen at one junction end. The gene calls are TRBV5-1 and TRBJ1-2; D gene uncertain. There are 14 residues in the CDR3. Germline loops: CDR1 SGHRS, CDR2 YFSETQ. The chain's CDR3 is CASSNGPGPYCYTF. The CDR3 coding sequence is TGCGCCAGCAGCAATGGTCCAGGTCCCTATTGCTACACCTTC.

The chain employs TRBV5-5 and TRBJ2-7; TRBD2 aligns across 8 bases. J was trimmed by 5 bases and V by 0 bases; bases with no gene match: 7. Per germline, CDR1 SGHKS and CDR2 YYEKEE (reference sequence). The CDR3 consists of 15 residues. The CDR3 region is CASSLESGRWNEQYF. The CDR3 DNA follows: TGTGCCAGCAGCTTGGAGAGCGGGAGATGGAACGAGCAGTACTTC.

This clonotype has just a few counts. The chain employs TRBV6-1 and TRBJ2-4; 14 positions agree with TRBD2. V lost 5 bases and J lost 3; bases outside the gene matches: 9. Germline assignment: CDR1 MNHNS and CDR2 SASEGT. This CDR3 has 18 amino acids. CDR3 DNA: TGTGCCAGCAGTAGGGGGACTAGCGGGAGAAGGGGCAAAAACATTCAGTACTTC. Translation gives CASSRGTSGRRGKNIQYF.

The table lists this clonotype with a few counts. The genes are TRBV29-1 and TRBJ2-1; 7 bases line up with TRBD2. The CDR3 is 16 residues long. After removal of 6 bases from V and 4 bases from J, the junction contained 15 bases not matched to a gene. The germline V gene encodes CDR1 SQVTM and CDR2 ANQGSEA. The CDR3 region has the DNA TGCAGCGTCCGAAGGTCCAGCGGCGGGAGATACAATGAGCAGTTCTTC. The encoded protein is CSVRRSSGGRYNEQFF.

This clonotype was seen many times. The chain combines TRBV9 with TRBJ2-3, with TRBD2 identical over 8 bases. From germline, CDR1 is SGDLS and CDR2 YYNGEE. Germline trimming cut 0 bases from V and 2 bases from J; bases unmatched to any gene: 8. This CDR3 is 17 amino acids long. CDR3 DNA: TGTGCCAGCAGCGTAGGTCCAGCGGGAGCGTTCACAGATACGCAGTATTTT. As protein: CASSVGPAGAFTDTQYF.

CDR3 region: CSVGTGGGRETQYF. The CDR3 DNA is TGCAGCGTTGGGACAGGGGGAGGCCGGGAGACCCAGTACTTC. V and J are TRBV29-1 and TRBJ2-5; TRBD1 matches at 10 bases. CDR1 is SQVTM, CDR2 ANQGSEA, per germline. The CDR3 runs 14 residues. Trimming took 4 bases from V and 5 from J; bases not matched to a gene: 7.

This clonotype was found a few times. This rearrangement joins TRBV7-2 to TRBJ1-3; D is ambiguous. Trimming removed 5 bases at V and 2 bases at J, with 13 bases between. This CDR3 region has 15 residues. CDR1 is SGHTA and CDR2 is FQGNSA in the germline V gene. CDR3 DNA sequence: TGTGCCAGCAGCAATGTACTTACGGCTGGAAACACCATATATTTT. This encodes CASSNVLTAGNTIYF.

This clonotype occurred many times. V gene TRBV11-2 combines with J gene TRBJ2-1, with 8 bases that match TRBD1. V shed 3 bases and J 8 bases; nucleotides not matched to a gene: 9. Germline assignment: CDR1 SGHAT and CDR2 FQNNGV. The CDR3 extends over 15 amino acids. In DNA, the CDR3 is TGTGCCAGCAGCTTTCCGGACAGGGTGGGCGATGAGCAGTTCTTC. Its protein is CASSFPDRVGDEQFF.

This clonotype turned up a few times. The CDR3 DNA reads TGTGCCAGCAGGGAGGGGGTCTCTGGAAACACCATATATTTT. Translating it yields CASREGVSGNTIYF. This chain links TRBV6-1 with TRBJ1-3; a weak D match, TRBD1 (6 bases). V was cut by 6 bases and J by 0 bases, with 9 bases left in between. CDR1 and CDR2 from the germline V gene are MNHNS and SASEGT. The CDR3 loop spans 14 amino acids.

The rearrangement links TRBV6-5 to TRBJ2-5, with TRBD2 matching over 10 bases. Germline V gene sequence: CDR1 MNHEY, CDR2 SVGAGI. The CDR3 is 16 amino acids. Losses at the gene ends were 2 bases for V and 5 bases for J; bases not matched to a gene: 8. The chain's CDR3 is CASSYAAAGGRETQYF. The CDR3 nucleotides are TGTGCCAGCAGTTACGCCGCAGCGGGGGGGCGTGAGACCCAGTACTTC.

The rearrangement joins TRBV7-9 to TRBJ1-1; unclear D gene. V dropped 7 bases and J dropped 2 bases, with 14 bases sitting between them. There are 14 residues in the CDR3. Germline V gives CDR1 SEHNR, CDR2 FQNEAQ (reference sequence). The CDR3 region is CASISWTVNTEAFF. The DNA of the CDR3 is TGTGCCAGCATCTCGTGGACTGTTAACACTGAAGCTTTCTTT.

There are a few counts of this clonotype. The chain is built from TRBV7-2 and TRBJ2-7; D perhaps matches TRBD2 (5 bases). This CDR3 is 12 amino acids long. Trimming took 6 bases from V and 5 from J, leaving 11 bases between them. CDR1 is SGHTA and CDR2 is FQGNSA in the germline V gene. In nucleotides, the CDR3 is TGTGCCAGCAGTCAAAAGAGGGACGAGCAGTACTTC. Amino acid sequence: CASSQKRDEQYF.

The chain uses TRBV7-2 and TRBJ2-3; D unclear. Trimming pared 5 bases from V and 4 bases from J, leaving 13 bases between. This CDR3 is built from 14 residues. Per the germline V gene, CDR1 is SGHTA and CDR2 is FQGNSA. This CDR3 reads CASSLYSAADTQYF. CDR3 DNA sequence: TGTGCCAGCAGCCTATACAGTGCTGCAGATACGCAGTATTTT.

This chain connects TRBV18 to TRBJ2-1; 11 bases are shared with TRBD2. Trimming cost V 6 bases and J 4 bases; bases outside gene matches: 5. CDR3 size: 15 residues. CDR1 is KGHSH, CDR2 LQKENI, per germline. The DNA for the CDR3 is TGTGCCAGCTCTGGGACTAGCGGACCGTACAATGAGCAGTTCTTC. This gives the protein CASSGTSGPYNEQFF.

V gene TRBV18 combines with J gene TRBJ2-1; TRBD2 might be the D (7 bases). The CDR3 totals 17 residues. Germline CDR1 KGHSH, CDR2 LQKENI. Trimming took 2 bases from V and 2 from J, leaving 16 bases between them. CDR3 nucleotides: TGTGCCAGCTCACCATCCACCGCGGGGGCCACCTACAATGAGCAGTTCTTC. Translation: CASSPSTAGATYNEQFF.

This clonotype showed up just a few times. This sequence joins TRBV7-2 and TRBJ1-6; D is perhaps TRBD1 (5 bases). Trimming left V 5 bases short and J 7 bases short, with 18 bases between. The CDR3 consists of 16 residues. Germline CDR1 SGHTA, CDR2 FQGNSA. CDR3 nucleotide sequence: TGTGCCAGCAGCGCCTCGCTCGCGGACATCAATTCACCCCTCCACTTT. Translated: CASSASLADINSPLHF.

This clonotype appeared a few times. Compared with germline, one end of the junction differs, possibly owing to a read error. The chain carries TRBV6-1 and TRBJ2-7; D is perhaps TRBD2 (5 bases). CDR1 MNHNS and CDR2 SASEGT come from the germline V gene. CDR3 length: 12 amino acids. CDR3 sequence (DNA): TGTGCCAGCAGGGAAGGACTGTACGAGCAGTACTTC. Protein sequence: CASREGLYEQYF.

This clonotype has just a few counts. V gene TRBV27 combines with J gene TRBJ2-6; no clear D gene. V was clipped by 7 bases and J by 2 bases, with 6 bases between them. The CDR3 runs 13 residues. The germline gives CDR1 MNHEY, CDR2 SMNVEV (reference sequence). This CDR3 reads CASMLAGANVLTF. The DNA of the CDR3 is TGTGCCAGCATGTTAGCTGGGGCCAACGTCCTGACTTTC.

This clonotype has more than one count but fewer than ten. The rearrangement uses TRBV28 and TRBJ2-3; 9 positions match TRBD2. CDR3 length equals 16 residues. The V gene's germline CDR1 is MDHEN and CDR2 SYDVKM. V was clipped by 1 base and J by 2 bases; unmatched bases: 4. CDR3 bases: TGTGCCAGCAGTTTATTCCGCGGGGGGGCCACAGATACGCAGTATTTT. Amino acids: CASSLFRGGATDTQYF.

The rearrangement joins TRBV20-1 to TRBJ2-5; D tentatively reads TRBD1 or TRBD2 (5 bases each). The CDR3 length is 13 residues. CDR1 is DFQATT, CDR2 SNEGSKA, per germline (reference sequence). V lost 3 bases to trimming and J lost 7 bases, with 15 bases between them. This chain's CDR3 is CSARRLAGGTQYF. The CDR3 nucleotides are TGCAGTGCTAGGAGGCTAGCTGGGGGGACCCAGTACTTC.

The CDR3 reads CASSQDLGWRSYEQYF. In DNA, the CDR3 is TGCGCCAGCAGCCAAGACCTGGGATGGAGGTCCTACGAGCAGTACTTC. This chain connects TRBV4-1 to TRBJ2-7; possible D gene TRBD2, 5 bases. The V gene lost 0 bases and the J gene lost 1 base, with 13 bases spanning the gap. The CDR3 covers 16 residues. The germline V gene encodes CDR1 MGHRA and CDR2 YSYEKL.

The table lists this clonotype with a few counts. V and J are TRBV11-1 and TRBJ1-3; TRBD1 matches at 7 bases. Germline CDR1 reads SGHAT; CDR2 reads FQDESV (reference sequence). The V and J ends lost 4 bases and 0 bases, in that order; junction bases with no gene match: 12. The length of the CDR3 is 18 residues. CDR3: CASSSDRVGIPSGNTIYF. In DNA form, the CDR3 reads TGTGCCAGCAGCTCCGACAGGGTAGGGATACCCTCTGGAAACACCATATATTTT.